The 10 T cell receptor beta chains reported below all come from one sample, sequenced in a study of cytomegalovirus exposure and HLA in healthy donors. Primers: 60 Vbeta forward and 13 Jbeta reverse. The repertoire was sequenced with immunoSEQ multiplex PCR; TCRdb's copy has only in-frame clones and lacks some. The sample holds over 200,000 clones; 82% are singletons and the top ten take about 0.58%. Sequencing input: PBMCs. Receptor source: a woman aged 35 to 49 in good health and CMV-seronegative.

This chain links TRBV5-6 with TRBJ2-1; 9 bases agree with TRBD1. The CDR3 loop spans 13 amino acids. Unmatched junction bases numbered 1, after V lost 3 bases and J lost 6 bases. The V gene's germline CDR1 is SGHDT and CDR2 YYEEEE. CDR3 sequence: CASSSGQGNEQFF. CDR3 nucleotide sequence: TGTGCCAGCAGCTCGGGACAGGGCAATGAGCAGTTCTTC.

The chain uses TRBV29-1 and TRBJ1-5, with a weak D call TRBD1 (6 bases). V was shortened by 0 bases and J by 6 bases, with 9 bases between the two germline ends. The germline gives CDR1 SQVTM, CDR2 ANQGSEA. The CDR3 is 13 amino acids. The CDR3 DNA follows: TGCAGCGTTGAAGAGGGGGCAGGTCAGCCCCAGCATTTT. Its protein is CSVEEGAGQPQHF.

This sequence joins TRBV30 and TRBJ1-2, with 9 bases that match TRBD1. Germline lookup yields CDR1 GTSNPN and CDR2 SVGIG (reference sequence). The CDR3 is 14 amino acids. V lost 3 bases, J lost 4 bases, and 6 bases stayed unmatched. This CDR3 reads CAWRKDRGSYGYTF. CDR3 nucleotides: TGTGCCTGGAGGAAGGACAGGGGATCCTATGGCTACACCTTC.

V and J are TRBV7-9 and TRBJ2-7; 7 bases are shared with TRBD1. The CDR3 extends over 15 amino acids. Trimming removed 5 bases from V and 3 bases from J; junction bases left unmatched: 10. From germline, CDR1 is SEHNR and CDR2 FQNEAQ (reference sequence). This chain's CDR3 is CASSPLYRGFYEQYF. Written as DNA, the CDR3 is TGTGCCAGCAGCCCCCTCTACAGGGGATTCTACGAGCAGTACTTC.

The chain carries TRBV5-4 and TRBJ2-5, with 13 bases aligning to TRBD2. This CDR3 spans 15 amino acids. The J segment lost 4 bases and the V segment lost 4 bases, leaving 4 bases of the junction unmatched. Germline lookup yields CDR1 SGHNT and CDR2 YYREEE (reference sequence). The CDR3 here is CASSTGLAGAETQYF. The CDR3 DNA follows: TGTGCCAGCAGCACCGGACTAGCGGGAGCAGAGACCCAGTACTTC.

A few counts support this clone. This rearrangement joins TRBV5-6 to TRBJ1-1, with D perhaps TRBD1 (5 bases). Per the germline V gene, CDR1 is SGHDT and CDR2 is YYEEEE. This CDR3 is 16 amino acids long. Trimming removed 0 bases at V and 1 base at J, with 13 bases between. The CDR3 region is CASSLGPGLTNTEAFF. CDR3 DNA sequence: TGTGCCAGCAGCTTGGGGCCGGGACTTACGAACACTGAAGCTTTCTTT.

V and J are TRBV11-3 and TRBJ1-1; no clear D gene. V gave up 7 bases and J gave up 5 bases, with 14 bases separating them. The CDR3 extends over 13 amino acids. Germline CDR1 SGHNT, CDR2 YENEEA. CDR3 in amino acids: CASTFTPGTEAFF. DNA for the CDR3: TGTGCCAGCACATTCACCCCGGGGACTGAAGCTTTCTTT.

This clone was seen only once. The V and J genes are TRBV7-8 and TRBJ2-2; 13 bases agree with TRBD2. The CDR3 covers 16 residues. V gave up 4 bases and J gave up 4 bases; unmatched junction bases: 3. CDR1 is SGHVS, CDR2 FQNEAQ, per germline. The CDR3 spells CASSSRLAGGTGELFF. The CDR3 coding sequence is TGTGCCAGCAGCTCCCGACTAGCGGGGGGCACCGGGGAGCTGTTTTTT. The full variable domain, completed using reference TRBV7-8 and TRBJ2-2, is GAGVSQSPRYKVAKRGQDVALRCDPISGHVSLFWYQQALGQGPEFLTYFQNEAQLDKSGLPSDRFFAERPEGSVSTLKIQRTQQEDSAVYLCASSSRLAGGTGELFFGEGSRLTVL.

This clone has just one count. The gene calls are TRBV7-3 and TRBJ1-6, with D perhaps matching TRBD1 (6 bases). Trimming left V 6 bases short and J 9 bases short, with 12 bases between. Germline V lookup: CDR1 SGHTA, CDR2 FQGTGA. This CDR3 is built from 13 residues. For the CDR3, the DNA is TGTGCCAGCAGTCCGGACAGAACTTCACCCCTCCACTTT. This sequence encodes CASSPDRTSPLHF.

The chain joins TRBV19 to TRBJ2-7; D may be TRBD1 (7 bases). The CDR3 extends over 14 amino acids. Germline values: CDR1 LNHDA, CDR2 SQIVND (reference sequence). V gave up 1 base and J gave up 5 bases, with 12 bases separating them. DNA for the CDR3: TGTGCCAGTAGTATAGGAGGAGGGGGCAACGAGCAGTACTTC. This sequence encodes CASSIGGGGNEQYF.